This record covers a single T cell receptor beta chain. Its antigen is as yet unknown. Unique molecular identifiers were built into the TCR beta cDNA libraries. Each batch of roughly 1 to 11 million T cells produced roughly 450,000 cDNA molecules. TCRdb re-derived calls from the PCR reads in MiXCR, one entry per CDR3 protein. The table lists some 800,000 distinct CDR3 sequences, 40% to 55% of them singletons. This entry is derived from a study of post-analysis software for immune sequencing data. Whole-study context: Clinical courses comprised relapsing-remitting, secondary progressive and progressive-relapsing multiple sclerosis. Study-wide results and caveats: Significantly decreased normalized Chao1 diversity was recorded for multiple sclerosis patients relative to controls. Controls showed lower frequencies than patients for roughly five TRBV segments, and TRBV5-6, TRBV5-1 and TRBV20-1 were among these.

V dropped 5 bases and J dropped 2 bases, with 16 bases sitting between them. This CDR3 is built from 14 residues. Germline values: CDR1 DFQATT, CDR2 SNEGSKA (reference sequence). The sequencing sample was made of blood. This chain joins TRBV20-1 and TRBJ2-7; D is ambiguous. The sequence was collected from a girl aged 5-17 years with multiple sclerosis. DNA for the CDR3: TGCAGTGCTGGAGCACCGATGAAAGCCTACGAGCAGTACTTC. It specifies CSAGAPMKAYEQYF.